A single sample gave rise to the 17 T cell receptor beta chains below, sequenced in a study of persistence of HIV-infected CD4 T cells. These receptors' antigens are unknown. This was the immunoSEQ version 4 assay in survey mode. Assay used: immunoSEQ multiplex PCR; TCRdb lists only in-frame clones, some missing. This sample has approximately 44,000 clones, with roughly 90% found just once. This nonspecific control used anti-CD3/anti-CD28 bead stimulation of CD4+ T cells. Sorting selected CD4+ T cells upregulating both CD40 ligand and CD69. Sequenced here: CD4+ T cells sorted from PBMCs after approximately 19-hour stimulation, sampled from a patient who received antiretroviral therapy. The origin of the receptors is an adult man with HIV who was CMV-seropositive.

This chain joins TRBV9 and TRBJ1-1, with a weak D call TRBD1 (5 bases). CDR1 is SGDLS, CDR2 YYNGEE, per germline. The CDR3 is made up of 14 amino acids. V was clipped by 0 bases and J by 0 bases, with 6 bases between them. CDR3 sequence (DNA): TGTGCCAGCAGCGTAGGACAGTTGAACACTGAAGCTTTCTTT. Translated, it gives CASSVGQLNTEAFF.

This clone was seen just once. V gene TRBV18 combines with J gene TRBJ2-5; D possibly corresponds to TRBD2 (5 bases). The germline V gene has CDR1 KGHSH and CDR2 LQKENI. The CDR3 is 14 residues long. Between the trimmed V and J ends, which lost 6 bases and 10 bases, there was a span of 21 bases. DNA for the CDR3: TGTGCCAGCTCCCCCCTCCAACCGGACCGGGGCCAGTACTTC. This codes for CASSPLQPDRGQYF.

The rearrangement uses TRBV18 and TRBJ1-6; 10 nucleotides match TRBD1. Germline CDR1 is KGHSH and CDR2 is LQKENI. The trim removed 6 bases at V and 7 bases at J, leaving 12 bases unmatched. The CDR3 loop spans 17 amino acids. The CDR3 spells CASSPYTGTGANSPLHF. The CDR3 nucleotides are TGTGCCAGCTCTCCCTATACCGGGACAGGGGCCAATTCACCCCTCCACTTT.

CDR3 in DNA: TGCGCCAGCAGCCAAGTGATCAGGGATCCAGATACGCAGTATTTT. Translated, it gives CASSQVIRDPDTQYF. The J gene is TRBJ2-3, the V gene TRBV4-1, with D possibly being TRBD1 (5 bases). V was pared by 1 base and J by 4 bases, with 12 bases between. The germline V gene has CDR1 MGHRA and CDR2 YSYEKL. CDR3 size: 15 residues.

Of note for this clone: Other DNA sequences within the sample encode an identical CDR3. This CDR3 reads CASSQAQGNTEAFF. The CDR3 DNA follows: TGTGCCAGCAGCCAAGCCCAGGGGAACACTGAAGCTTTCTTT. The V call is TRBV3-1 (or the pseudogene TRBV3-2), the J call TRBJ1-1; weak D call: TRBD1 (5 bases). The V gene's germline CDR1 is LGHDT and CDR2 YNNKEL (reference sequence). Trimming stripped 1 base from V and 1 base from J, with 7 bases between. This CDR3 spans 14 amino acids.

This chain uses TRBV19 with TRBJ2-3; 11 bases are shared with TRBD2. Germline V gene sequence: CDR1 LNHDA, CDR2 SQIVND (reference sequence). Unmatched junction bases numbered 12, after V lost 9 bases and J lost 10 bases. The CDR3 is made up of 14 amino acids. CDR3 DNA: TGTGCCAGCTCTACTAGCGGGGGATCAAAGGCGCAGTATTTT. Translation: CASSTSGGSKAQYF. The full variable domain, with the rest looked up from reference TRBV19 and TRBJ2-3, is DGGITQSPKYLFRKEGQNVTLSCEQNLNHDAMYWYRQDPGQGLRLIYYSQIVNDFQKGDIAEGYSVSREKKESFPLTVTSAQKNPTAFYLCASSTSGGSKAQYFGPGTRLTVL.

The J gene is TRBJ1-2, the V gene TRBV20-1; D unresolved. The ends were cut back, 5 bases at V and 2 bases at J, with 6 bases in the middle. The CDR3 totals 11 residues. Looked up from germline, CDR1 is DFQATT and CDR2 is SNEGSKA (reference sequence). The CDR3, as DNA: TGCAGTGCTCCCCAAAACTATGGCTACACCTTC. Protein product: CSAPQNYGYTF.

This rearrangement joins TRBV19 to TRBJ2-3; 9 nucleotides agree with TRBD2. The CDR3 runs to 15 residues. Per germline, CDR1 LNHDA and CDR2 SQIVND (reference sequence). V gave up 6 bases and J gave up 7 bases; unmatched junction bases: 11. CDR3 in DNA: TGTGCCAGTAGCGACTTAGCGGGGGCTCGGCATACGCAGTATTTT. This sequence encodes CASSDLAGARHTQYF. The variable domain in full, with the rest retrieved from reference TRBV19 and TRBJ2-3, is DGGITQSPKYLFRKEGQNVTLSCEQNLNHDAMYWYRQDPGQGLRLIYYSQIVNDFQKGDIAEGYSVSREKKESFPLTVTSAQKNPTAFYLCASSDLAGARHTQYFGPGTRLTVL.

This clone appeared a single time. The CDR3 loop is CASSLQPENTEAFF. The DNA for the CDR3 is TGTGCCAGCAGCCTCCAACCGGAGAACACTGAAGCTTTCTTT. The gene calls are TRBV9 and TRBJ1-1; D is uncertain. This CDR3 spans 14 amino acids. Trimming took 4 bases from V and 1 from J, leaving 11 bases between them. CDR1 and CDR2 (germline): SGDLS, YYNGEE.

DNA of the CDR3: TGTGCCAGCAGCTCACAGGACAGGAGGTGGGGAGGAAACACCATATATTTT. Encoded protein: CASSSQDRRWGGNTIYF. This chain uses TRBV5-5 with TRBJ1-3, with 7 nucleotides matching TRBD1. The CDR3 has 17 amino acids. From germline, CDR1 is SGHKS and CDR2 YYEKEE (reference sequence). The V and J ends lost 3 bases and 4 bases, in that order; junction bases with no gene match: 13. Full variable domain (rest looked up from reference TRBV5-5 and TRBJ1-3): DAGVTQSPTHLIKTRGQQVTLRCSPISGHKSVSWYQQVLGQGPQFIFQYYEKEERGRGNFPDRFSARQFPNYSSELNVNALLLGDSALYLCASSSQDRRWGGNTIYFGEGSWLTVV.

V is TRBV6-5 and J is TRBJ2-7; D not resolved. Trimming shortened V by 6 bases and J by 6 bases, and 15 bases separated the two germline ends. Germline V lookup: CDR1 MNHEY, CDR2 SVGAGI. The CDR3 sequence is 13 residues long. The CDR3 protein is CASRGPPLIEQYF. CDR3 sequence (DNA): TGTGCCAGCAGAGGACCACCGTTGATCGAGCAGTACTTC.

The chain has TRBV19 and TRBJ1-6; D might be TRBD1 (5 bases). This CDR3 has 15 residues. V was pared by 0 bases and J by 6 bases, with 9 bases between. CDR1 and CDR2 from the germline V gene are LNHDA and SQIVND (reference sequence). DNA of the CDR3: TGTGCCAGTAGTATAGATAGGAGGGGTAATTCACCCCTCCACTTT. It translates to CASSIDRRGNSPLHF.

This chain connects TRBV24-1 to TRBJ1-2, with D perhaps TRBD1 (5 bases). V was pared by 1 base and J by 6 bases, with 11 bases between. Germline CDR1 reads KGHDR; CDR2 reads SFDVKD. The CDR3 is made up of 14 amino acids. The CDR3 region is CATSDFPQGNGYTF. The CDR3 DNA is TGTGCCACCAGTGATTTCCCTCAGGGAAATGGCTACACCTTC.

This clone came up once. The CDR3, as DNA: TGTGCCAGCAGTCTTGGAGGAGGGGGACAGGAGACCCAGTACTTC. Translating gives CASSLGGGGQETQYF. The chain combines TRBV28 with TRBJ2-5, with D perhaps TRBD1 (7 bases). The CDR3 is 15 amino acids. The germline V and J ends were trimmed by 5 bases and 5 bases, with 18 bases remaining between them. CDR1 is MDHEN and CDR2 is SYDVKM in the germline V gene.

V is TRBV19 and J is TRBJ2-4; no clear D. V was trimmed by 3 bases and J by 7 bases, leaving 4 bases between them. Germline CDR1 is LNHDA and CDR2 is SQIVND (reference sequence). This CDR3 is built from 11 residues. Written as DNA, the CDR3 is TGTGCCAGTAGTATGGCGAACATTCAGTACTTC. This sequence encodes CASSMANIQYF. The variable domain in full, with the rest retrieved from reference TRBV19 and TRBJ2-4, is DGGITQSPKYLFRKEGQNVTLSCEQNLNHDAMYWYRQDPGQGLRLIYYSQIVNDFQKGDIAEGYSVSREKKESFPLTVTSAQKNPTAFYLCASSMANIQYFGAGTRLSVL.

The chain joins TRBV25-1 to TRBJ1-6; 8 bases are shared with TRBD1. The germline CDR1 and CDR2 sequences are MGHDK and SYGVNS. This CDR3 region has 13 residues. Trimming took 4 bases from V and 8 from J; bases not matched to a gene: 1. DNA of the CDR3: TGTGCCAGCAGTGGACAGGGGTATTCACCCCTCCACTTT. It codes for CASSGQGYSPLHF.

The rearrangement links TRBV5-1 to TRBJ1-2, with TRBD1 matching 10 bases. Germline assignment: CDR1 SGHRS and CDR2 YFSETQ. V was clipped by 4 bases and J by 1 base; unmatched bases: 4. The CDR3 loop spans 15 amino acids. The CDR3 loop is CASSLGQGDNYGYTF. CDR3 nucleotides: TGCGCCAGCAGCCTCGGACAGGGGGATAACTATGGCTACACCTTC.